These 21 T cell receptor beta chains were sequenced from one sample in a study of blood T cell repertoires in COVID-19. Libraries were prepared by immunoSEQ multiplex PCR; TCRdb keeps only in-frame clonotypes and omits some of them. Of a few hundred thousand clones detected, about four fifths appear once; the ten largest clones hold 5.1%. The sample was PBMCs or T cells enriched from blood (not recorded which). The source is a woman aged 45-59 years who had recovered from COVID-19.

V is TRBV14 and J is TRBJ1-4; no clear D. V was pared by 0 bases and J by 3 bases, with 14 bases between. The CDR3 covers 17 residues. Looked up from germline, CDR1 is SGHDN and CDR2 is FVKESK. The CDR3 reads CASSQDPPGRANEKLFF. The CDR3 bases are TGTGCCAGCAGCCAAGATCCCCCGGGGAGGGCTAATGAAAAACTGTTTTTT.

In this sample, this clone turned up once. At the DNA level, this CDR3 is encoded by other sequences in the same sample as well. The chain is built from TRBV18 and TRBJ1-1; 8 nucleotides agree with TRBD1. CDR3 length equals 14 residues. From germline, CDR1 is KGHSH and CDR2 LQKENI. V was pared by 3 bases and J by 5 bases, with 5 bases of the junction left unmatched. The CDR3 bases are TGTGCCAGCTCACCGAGTACAGGGGGGACTGAAGCTTTCTTT. This sequence encodes CASSPSTGGTEAFF.

The chain recombines TRBV28 with TRBJ2-3; D unresolved. CDR1 is MDHEN and CDR2 is SYDVKM in the germline V gene. The CDR3 spans 14 residues. The V and J ends lost 6 bases and 4 bases respectively, with 14 bases between them. DNA of the CDR3: TGTGCCAGCAGCCACGTGGTAAGCGCAGATACGCAGTATTTT. This codes for CASSHVVSADTQYF.

The rearrangement uses TRBV4-3 and TRBJ1-2, with a tentative D call TRBD1 (6 bases). Germline V CDR1 and CDR2: LGHNA, YSLEER. This CDR3 is built from 15 residues. Between the trimmed V and J ends, which lost 0 bases and 7 bases, there was a span of 15 bases. In DNA, the CDR3 is TGCGCCAGCAGCCAAGATAGGGGGATGAGCTCTGGCTACACCTTC. This sequence encodes CASSQDRGMSSGYTF.

V is TRBV10-3 and J is TRBJ2-2; maybe TRBD1 (6 bases). This CDR3 is built from 16 residues. In germline, CDR1 is ENHRY, CDR2 SYGVKD. V was pared by 2 bases and J by 0 bases, with 10 bases between. As DNA, the CDR3 is TGTGCCATCAGTGAGAAGGACAGCCCGAACACCGGGGAGCTGTTTTTT. Amino acids: CAISEKDSPNTGELFF.

This chain links TRBV4-3 with TRBJ1-2; 8 bases line up with TRBD1. J gave up 7 bases and V 0 bases, and 7 bases lay outside the gene matches. CDR1 LGHNA and CDR2 YSLEER come from the germline V gene. The CDR3 runs 15 residues. The CDR3 DNA sequence: TGCGCCAGCAGCCAAGATGGGTTACAGGGGGGTGGCTACACCTTC. It translates to CASSQDGLQGGGYTF.

CDR3 DNA: TGTGCCACCAGCAGAATGGTCGGTTCTGGAAACACCATATATTTT. It codes for CATSRMVGSGNTIYF. This sequence joins TRBV15 and TRBJ1-3, with D uncertain. Germline loops: CDR1 LNHNV, CDR2 YYDKDF (reference sequence). With 2 bases removed from V and 1 base from J, the gap between germline ends came to 9 bases. This CDR3 spans 15 amino acids.

The CDR3 DNA is TGTGCCAGCACCCCTCTGGCCTCAAATTCACCCCTCCACTTT. This codes for CASTPLASNSPLHF. This chain joins TRBV3-1 (or the pseudogene TRBV3-2) and TRBJ1-6; no clear D gene. This CDR3 has 14 amino acids. Germline CDR1 and CDR2: LGHDT and YNNKEL (reference sequence). The V and J ends lost 7 bases and 7 bases respectively, with 14 bases between them.

This sequence joins TRBV9 and TRBJ2-1; 8 bases line up with TRBD1. With 0 bases clipped from V and 7 bases from J, the junction kept 9 bases outside the gene matches. Per the germline V gene, CDR1 is SGDLS and CDR2 is YYNGEE. The CDR3 extends over 16 amino acids. CDR3 loop: CASSVVDTGGRNEQFF. In DNA, the CDR3 is TGTGCCAGCAGCGTAGTCGATACAGGGGGGCGAAATGAGCAGTTCTTC.

The rearrangement joins TRBV4-3 to TRBJ1-1; 7 bases agree with TRBD1. The CDR3 is made up of 15 amino acids. Germline assignment: CDR1 LGHNA and CDR2 YSLEER. After removal of 0 bases from V and 3 bases from J, the junction contained 4 bases not matched to a gene. The CDR3 reads CASSQDPRGDTEAFF. The CDR3 region has the DNA TGCGCCAGCAGCCAAGATCCCAGGGGGGACACTGAAGCTTTCTTT.

The chain links TRBV6-5 to TRBJ2-5; D is perhaps TRBD2 (6 bases). V lost 8 bases, J lost 5 bases, and 21 bases lay in between. Germline lookup yields CDR1 MNHEY and CDR2 SVGAGI. The CDR3 has 15 residues. The CDR3 sequence: CASSYSPGREETQYF. The CDR3 DNA is TGTGCCAGCTCTTATTCACCAGGACGGGAGGAGACCCAGTACTTC.

This clone was picked up a small number of times. The genes are TRBV5-1 and TRBJ1-2, with 9 positions matching TRBD1. Germline trimming cut 3 bases from V and 2 bases from J; bases unmatched to any gene: 5. This CDR3 has 15 residues. The germline CDR1 and CDR2 sequences are SGHRS and YFSETQ. The CDR3 DNA reads as TGCGCCAGCAGCTGGACAGGGGAAGGGAACTATGGCTACACCTTC. Amino acid sequence: CASSWTGEGNYGYTF.

The chain employs TRBV29-1 and TRBJ2-7; TRBD1 is a possible D gene (6 bases). The V end lost 4 bases, the J end lost 4 bases, and 11 bases lay between the germline ends. Germline assignment: CDR1 SQVTM and CDR2 ANQGSEA. The CDR3 consists of 12 residues. In DNA form, the CDR3 reads TGCAGCGTTGTTATAGGGGGATACGAGCAGTACTTC. It specifies CSVVIGGYEQYF.

The CDR3 protein is CAWRPAGQNLNQPQHF. The CDR3 coding sequence is TGTGCCTGGCGACCGGCGGGACAGAACCTCAATCAGCCCCAGCATTTT. The genes are TRBV30 and TRBJ1-5; the match to TRBD1 covers 7 bases. There are 16 residues in the CDR3. Germline V gene data show CDR1 as GTSNPN and CDR2 as SVGIG (reference sequence). The V segment lost 5 bases and the J segment 3 bases; nucleotides outside the gene matches: 13.

V is TRBV7-9 and J is TRBJ2-7, with 11 bases matching TRBD2. Germline V CDR1 and CDR2: SEHNR, FQNEAQ (reference sequence). V was clipped by 4 bases and J by 1 base; unmatched bases: 3. CDR3 length equals 15 residues. This chain's CDR3 is CASSSSGGRSYEQYF. CDR3 in DNA: TGTGCCAGCAGCTCTAGCGGGGGGCGTTCCTACGAGCAGTACTTC.

Comments on this clone: Different DNA sequences within this sample yield the same CDR3. J is TRBJ2-1 and V is TRBV11-3; 9 bases match TRBD2. This CDR3 is built from 15 residues. Germline V CDR1 and CDR2: SGHNT, YENEEA. The V segment lost 3 bases and the J segment 10 bases; nucleotides outside the gene matches: 10. CDR3: CASSFRAGGPSEQFF. The DNA for the CDR3 is TGTGCCAGCAGCTTTCGTGCGGGGGGGCCGAGCGAGCAGTTCTTC.

The chain employs TRBV3-1 (or the pseudogene TRBV3-2) and TRBJ2-5, with TRBD1 as a possible D gene (5 bases). CDR1 and CDR2 (germline): LGHDT, YNNKEL (reference sequence). The length of the CDR3 is 14 residues. Trimming took off 4 bases at V and 3 bases at J, with 12 bases between the two ends. The CDR3 nucleotides are TGTGCCAGCAGCCCCCGGTCAGGGAAAGAGACCCAGTACTTC. This encodes CASSPRSGKETQYF.

The CDR3 nucleotides are TGTGCCAGCAGCAACGTCCCGGGACAGGGACTCTCTGGAAACACCATATATTTT. It yields the protein CASSNVPGQGLSGNTIYF. This rearrangement joins TRBV21-1 to TRBJ1-3; the table's D call TRBD1 went unverified against the DNA. TRBV21-1 is given as a pseudogene. The CDR3 runs to 18 residues.

V usage is TRBV3-1 (or the pseudogene TRBV3-2) and J usage is TRBJ1-2; 8 bases align to TRBD1. The CDR3 is 15 residues long. J lost 5 bases, V lost 5 bases, and 10 bases had no gene match. Germline values: CDR1 LGHDT, CDR2 YNNKEL (reference sequence). The CDR3 bases are TGTGCCAGCAGCGGTTCGGCAGGGGGCTCATATGGCTACACCTTC. It codes for CASSGSAGGSYGYTF.

The V and J genes are TRBV30 and TRBJ1-4; 9 positions match TRBD1. Unmatched junction bases numbered 3, after V lost 4 bases and J lost 6 bases. CDR1 GTSNPN and CDR2 SVGIG come from the germline V gene (reference sequence). This CDR3 contains 13 residues. CDR3 sequence reads: CAWTGQGDEKLFF. The CDR3 DNA reads TGTGCCTGGACGGGACAGGGAGATGAAAAACTGTTTTTT.

For this clone: At the DNA level, this CDR3 is encoded by other sequences in the same sample as well. The rearrangement links TRBV6-2 or TRBV6-3 to TRBJ1-5; D remains unclear. V was clipped by 1 base and J by 4 bases, with 8 bases between them. This CDR3 is built from 14 residues. From germline, CDR1 is MNHEY and CDR2 SVGEGT. CDR3 loop: CASSYLQSNQPQHF. The CDR3 bases are TGTGCCAGCAGTTACTTACAGTCAAATCAGCCCCAGCATTTT.